These T cell receptor beta chains were read from a single sample in a study of regulatory T cells in long-lasting Graves disease. One entry per CDR3 protein, called by TCRdb with MiXCR from the multiplex PCR reads. The sample lists around 510,000 distinct CDR3 sequences, less than 25% occurring once. The sample here was peripheral blood mononuclear cells (PBMCs), taken when the disease was refractory, from a patient treated with antithyroid drugs. The receptors shown here come from a female donor with Graves disease. Both conserved end residues are part of each CDR3. A D gene is named only where the DNA matches it firmly. Rows may omit the clone size; those that give it use once, few, many or a size class.

clone_size d_call j_call v_call cdr3_nt cdr3_aa
. TRBD1 TRBJ1-2 TRBV7-9 TGTGCCAGCAGCTCATCGGACAGGGGGAACTATGGCTACACCTTC CASSSSDRGNYGYTF
few TRBD2 TRBJ2-7 TRBV6-2/TRBV6-3 TGTGCCAGCAGTGAAGTAAGCGGGAGGGCGTACGAGCAGTACTTC CASSEVSGRAYEQYF
many TRBD1 TRBJ1-4 TRBV28 TGTGCCAGCAGTCTAACCGGGACAGGGAGTGAAAAACTGTTTTTT CASSLTGTGSEKLFF
. . TRBJ2-7 TRBV28 TGTGCCAGCAGCCTAACAGGGTTTGGGGACGAGCAGTACTTC CASSLTGFGDEQYF
few . TRBJ2-2 TRBV24-1 TGTGCCACCAAGGGGGATGGAGGGGACGGGGAGCTGTTTTTT CATKGDGGDGELFF
many TRBD1 TRBJ2-5 TRBV11-2 TGTGCCAGCAGCTTAGTTGCGACAGGGGGCAGGCAGACCCAGTACTTC CASSLVATGGRQTQYF
many . TRBJ2-4 TRBV6-1 TGTGCCAGCAGTGAAGGCGGGGTAGCCAAAAACATTCAGTACTTC CASSEGGVAKNIQYF
. TRBD2 TRBJ2-4 TRBV19 TGTGCCAGTAGTATCCCGGGAGGGCCCGGGGCCAAAAACATTCAGTACTTC CASSIPGGPGAKNIQYF
few TRBD2 TRBJ2-1 TRBV20-1 TGCAGTGCTAGAGAAAGGACTAGCGGGACCTACAATGAGCAGTTCTTC CSARERTSGTYNEQFF
many TRBD2 TRBJ2-3 TRBV11-2 TGTGCCAGCAGCTCGACTAGCGGGTGGGGGGTGGATACGCAGTATTTT CASSSTSGWGVDTQYF
many . TRBJ1-2 TRBV28 TGTGCCAGCAGTTCCCTTGACGGGGCCGGTGGCTACACCTTC CASSSLDGAGGYTF
. TRBD1 TRBJ2-5 TRBV20-1 TGCAGTGCTAGGGGACAGACATACCAAGAGACCCAGTACTTC CSARGQTYQETQYF
many . TRBJ1-5 TRBV6-1 TGTGCCAGCAGTGAAGCTCTGTCTGGTCAGCCCCAGCATTTT CASSEALSGQPQHF
many . TRBJ1-5 TRBV27 TGTGCCAGCAGTCCCGGGGTCTATAGCAATCAGCCCCAGCATTTT CASSPGVYSNQPQHF
many TRBD1 TRBJ2-7 TRBV12-5 TGTGCTAGTGGACGGGACAGGTACTACGAGCAGTACTTC CASGRDRYYEQYF
many . TRBJ1-2 TRBV11-2 TGTGCCAGCAGCTTAGTCGGGGCTCACTATGGCTACACCTTC CASSLVGAHYGYTF
. TRBD2 TRBJ2-1 TRBV10-2 TGCGCCAGCAGTGAACTAGCGGGAGGGCTCAATGAGCAGTTCTTC CASSELAGGLNEQFF
few . TRBJ2-5 TRBV6-1 TGTGCCAGCAGTCTGGAGGGTGCCCAGTACTTC CASSLEGAQYF
. . TRBJ2-7 TRBV20-1 TGCAGTGCTAGAGGATCTCGGACCCATCACGAGCAGTACTTC CSARGSRTHHEQYF
. . TRBJ2-7 TRBV20-1 TGCAGTGCGAAAGGATTCTACGAGCAGTACTTC CSAKGFYEQYF
. TRBD2 TRBJ2-1 TRBV12-3/TRBV12-4 TGTGCCAGCTTACCGGCTAGCGGGGGGTATCCGTCCTACAATGAGCAGTTCTTC CASLPASGGYPSYNEQFF
many . TRBJ1-1 TRBV5-1 TGCGCCAGCAGCTTGGGTCCCAAAGTGAACACTGAAGCTTTCTTT CASSLGPKVNTEAFF
few . TRBJ2-7 TRBV9 TGTGCCAGCAGCGTCTTGCTTGGACTACCATTTACTGGCGAGCAGTACTTC CASSVLLGLPFTGEQYF
few TRBD2 TRBJ2-1 TRBV5-4 TGTGCCAGCAGCTGGCGGACTAGCGCCTACAATGAGCAGTTCTTC CASSWRTSAYNEQFF
once . TRBJ2-3 TRBV7-9 TGTGCCAGCAGCCAAGGGGCCCCTAGCACAGATACGCAGTATTTT CASSQGAPSTDTQYF
. . TRBJ2-7 TRBV12-3/TRBV12-4 TGTGCCAGCAGTTTAGGCCAGGCACGAAGATTCGAGCAGTACTTC CASSLGQARRFEQYF
many . TRBJ2-7 TRBV28 TGTGCCAGCAGCCCCTTAAGCATAGGAACCTACGAGCAGTACTTC CASSPLSIGTYEQYF
few . TRBJ2-7 TRBV24-1 TGTGCCAGCCAGGGCGTGGGTTACGAGCAGTACTTC CASQGVGYEQYF
few TRBD1 TRBJ2-6 TRBV20-1 TGCAGTGCTAGTAAACAGGGGGCGCAGGGGGCCAACGTCCTGACTTTC CSASKQGAQGANVLTF
. . TRBJ1-5 TRBV6-2/TRBV6-3 TGTGCCAGCTCCAGGACGGCTAATCAGCCCCAGCATTTT CASSRTANQPQHF
many TRBD1 TRBJ1-5 TRBV2 TGTGCCAGCAGGGGACAGATCGAGAGCAATCAGCCCCAGCATTTT CASRGQIESNQPQHF
once . TRBJ2-2 TRBV29-1 TGCAGCGTTGTACCTTTAAACACCGGGGAGCTGTTTTTT CSVVPLNTGELFF
few TRBD1 TRBJ2-5 TRBV7-6 TGTGCCAGCAGCTGGGACAGAGACTTTCAAGAGACCCAGTACTTC CASSWDRDFQETQYF
many . TRBJ2-5 TRBV20-1 TGCAGTGCGGTTTCTAGTACCCAAGAGACCCAGTACTTC CSAVSSTQETQYF
few . TRBJ2-7 TRBV6-1 TGTGCCAGCAGGAGACAGGTTAACGAGCAGTACTTC CASRRQVNEQYF
few TRBD2 TRBJ2-1 TRBV5-1 TGCGCCAGCAGCTTTAGCGGGAAAACCCCCAATGAGCAGTTCTTC CASSFSGKTPNEQFF
many . TRBJ1-2 TRBV28 TGTGCCAGCAGTTTAATGACTATCGGGTTCGGGGGCTACACCTTC CASSLMTIGFGGYTF
many . TRBJ2-2 TRBV28 TGTGCCAGCAGTCGAGTCGGGGTTCGGAGCGACGGGGAGCTGTTTTTT CASSRVGVRSDGELFF
many . TRBJ2-7 TRBV30 TGTGCCTGGAGTGATTACAGGGCCGAGCAGTACTTC CAWSDYRAEQYF
. . TRBJ2-7 TRBV10-3 TGTGCCATCAGCTCGTCCTACGAGCAGTACTTC CAISSSYEQYF
many . TRBJ1-1 TRBV28 TGTGCCAGCAGTTTGGTGGCGGTTATTTTCTTT CASSLVAVIFF
. TRBD2 TRBJ2-1 TRBV11-2 TGTGCCAGCAGCTTTCAACTAGCGGGAGGGGGTGAGCAGTTCTTC CASSFQLAGGGEQFF
many TRBD1 TRBJ1-6 TRBV2 TGTGCCAGCTTGGCGGGACAGAAAAATTCACCCCTCCACTTT CASLAGQKNSPLHF
many . TRBJ1-1 TRBV29-1 TGCAGCGTTGTTGGAACGGCGAACACTGAAGCTTTCTTT CSVVGTANTEAFF
. . TRBJ2-2 TRBV27 TGTGCCAGCAGTTGGTACAGGGTGGATACCGGGGAGCTGTTTTTT CASSWYRVDTGELFF